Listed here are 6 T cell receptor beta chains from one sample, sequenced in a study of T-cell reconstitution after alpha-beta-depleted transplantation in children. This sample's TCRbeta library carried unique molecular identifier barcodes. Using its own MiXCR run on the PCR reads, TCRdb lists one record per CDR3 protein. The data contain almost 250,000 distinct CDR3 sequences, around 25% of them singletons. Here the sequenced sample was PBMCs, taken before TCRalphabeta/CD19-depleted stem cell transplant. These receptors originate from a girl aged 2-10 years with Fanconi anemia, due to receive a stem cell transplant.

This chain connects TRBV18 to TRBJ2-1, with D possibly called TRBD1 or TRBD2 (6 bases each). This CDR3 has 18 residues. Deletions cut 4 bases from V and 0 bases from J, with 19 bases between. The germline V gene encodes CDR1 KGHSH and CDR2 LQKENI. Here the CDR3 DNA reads TGTGCCAGCTCACAACAAGCTCTAGGGGGAGGCTCCTACAATGAGCAGTTCTTC. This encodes CASSQQALGGGSYNEQFF.

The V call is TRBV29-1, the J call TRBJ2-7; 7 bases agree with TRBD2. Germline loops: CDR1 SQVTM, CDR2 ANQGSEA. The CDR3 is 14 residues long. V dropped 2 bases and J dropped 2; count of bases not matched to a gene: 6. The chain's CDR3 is CSVESGDRPYEQYF. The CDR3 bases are TGCAGCGTTGAAAGCGGGGACCGACCCTACGAGCAGTACTTC.

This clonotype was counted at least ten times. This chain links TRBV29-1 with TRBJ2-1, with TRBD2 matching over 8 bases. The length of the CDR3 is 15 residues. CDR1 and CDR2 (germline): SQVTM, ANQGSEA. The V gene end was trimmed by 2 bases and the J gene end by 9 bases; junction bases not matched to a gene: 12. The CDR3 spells CSVESGLGSQGEQFF. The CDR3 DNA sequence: TGCAGCGTTGAATCGGGACTAGGTAGCCAGGGTGAGCAGTTCTTC.

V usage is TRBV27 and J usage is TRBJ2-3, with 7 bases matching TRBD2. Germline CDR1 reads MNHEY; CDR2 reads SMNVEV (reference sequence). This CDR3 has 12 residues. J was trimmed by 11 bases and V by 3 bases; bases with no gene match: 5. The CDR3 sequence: CASSFRGDGQYF. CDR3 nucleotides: TGTGCCAGCAGTTTCCGGGGGGATGGGCAGTATTTT.

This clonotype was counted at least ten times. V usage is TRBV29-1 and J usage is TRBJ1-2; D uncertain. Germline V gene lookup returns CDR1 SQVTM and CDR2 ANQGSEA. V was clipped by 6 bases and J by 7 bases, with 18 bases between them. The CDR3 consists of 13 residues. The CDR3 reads CSVPFKSIGGYTF. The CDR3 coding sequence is TGCAGCGTCCCCTTTAAGAGTATCGGTGGCTACACCTTC.

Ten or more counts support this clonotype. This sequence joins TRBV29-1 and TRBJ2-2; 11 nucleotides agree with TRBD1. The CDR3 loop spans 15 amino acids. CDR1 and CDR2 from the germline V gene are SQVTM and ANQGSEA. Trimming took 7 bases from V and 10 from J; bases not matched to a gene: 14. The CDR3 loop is CSAYPGTGGVEELFF. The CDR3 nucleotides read TGCAGCGCCTACCCCGGGACAGGGGGAGTGGAGGAGCTGTTTTTT.